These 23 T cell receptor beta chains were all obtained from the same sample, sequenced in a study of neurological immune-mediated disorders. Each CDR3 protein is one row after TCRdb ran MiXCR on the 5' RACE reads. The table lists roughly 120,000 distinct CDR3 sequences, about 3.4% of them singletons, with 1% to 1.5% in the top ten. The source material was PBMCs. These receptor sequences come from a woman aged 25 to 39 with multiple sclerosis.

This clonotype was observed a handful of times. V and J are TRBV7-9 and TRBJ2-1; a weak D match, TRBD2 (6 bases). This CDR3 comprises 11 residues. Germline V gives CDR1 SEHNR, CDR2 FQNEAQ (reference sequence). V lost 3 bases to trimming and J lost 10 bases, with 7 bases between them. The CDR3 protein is CASSFGGEQFF. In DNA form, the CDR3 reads TGTGCCAGCAGCTTTGGGGGGGAGCAGTTCTTC.

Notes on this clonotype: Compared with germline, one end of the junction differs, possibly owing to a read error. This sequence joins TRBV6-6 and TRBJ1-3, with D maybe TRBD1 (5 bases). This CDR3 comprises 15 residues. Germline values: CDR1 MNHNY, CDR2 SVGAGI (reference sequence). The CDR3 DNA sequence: TGTTCCAGCATTCACGCCCGGGGGAACGGAAACACCATATATTTT. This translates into CSSIHARGNGNTIYF.

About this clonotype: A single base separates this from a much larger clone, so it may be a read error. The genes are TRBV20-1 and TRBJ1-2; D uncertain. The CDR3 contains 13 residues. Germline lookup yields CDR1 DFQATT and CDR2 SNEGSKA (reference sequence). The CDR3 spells CSDRDSRGYGYTF. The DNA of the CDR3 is TGCAGTGATAGAGATTCACGGGGTTATGGCTACACCTTC.

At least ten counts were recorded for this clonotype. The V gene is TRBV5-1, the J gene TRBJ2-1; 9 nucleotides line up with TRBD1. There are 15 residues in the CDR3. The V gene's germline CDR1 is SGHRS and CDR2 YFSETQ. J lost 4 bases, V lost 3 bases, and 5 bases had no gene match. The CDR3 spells CASSSPGTGYNEQFF. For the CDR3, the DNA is TGCGCCAGCAGCTCCCCCGGGACAGGGTACAATGAGCAGTTCTTC.

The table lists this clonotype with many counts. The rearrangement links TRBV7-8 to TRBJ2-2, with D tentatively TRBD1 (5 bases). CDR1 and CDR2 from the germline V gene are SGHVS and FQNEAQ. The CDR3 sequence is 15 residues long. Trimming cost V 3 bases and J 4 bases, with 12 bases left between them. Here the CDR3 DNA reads TGTGCCAGCAGCTTGGAGTTAGGGGTCACCGGGGAGCTGTTTTTT. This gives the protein CASSLELGVTGELFF.

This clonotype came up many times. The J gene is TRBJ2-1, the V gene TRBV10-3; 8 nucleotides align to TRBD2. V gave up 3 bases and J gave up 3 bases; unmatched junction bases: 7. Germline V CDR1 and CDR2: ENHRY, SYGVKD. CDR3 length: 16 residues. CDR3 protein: CAISDLAGSLYNEQFF. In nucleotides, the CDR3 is TGTGCCATCAGTGACTTAGCGGGATCACTCTACAATGAGCAGTTCTTC.

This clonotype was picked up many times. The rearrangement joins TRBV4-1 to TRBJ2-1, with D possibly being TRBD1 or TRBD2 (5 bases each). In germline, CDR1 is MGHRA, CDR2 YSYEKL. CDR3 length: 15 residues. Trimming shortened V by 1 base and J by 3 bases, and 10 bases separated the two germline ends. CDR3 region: CASSQAGTRYNEQFF. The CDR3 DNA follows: TGCGCCAGCAGCCAAGCCGGGACGCGCTACAATGAGCAGTTCTTC.

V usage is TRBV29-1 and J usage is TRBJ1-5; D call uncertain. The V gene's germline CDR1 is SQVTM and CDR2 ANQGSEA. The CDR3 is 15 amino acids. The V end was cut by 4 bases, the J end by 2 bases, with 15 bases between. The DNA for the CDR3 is TGCAGCGTTGCGGACGGATTACTTGGCAATCAGCCCCAGCATTTT. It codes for CSVADGLLGNQPQHF. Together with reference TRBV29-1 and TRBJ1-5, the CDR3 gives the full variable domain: SAVISQKPSRDICQRGTSLTIQCQVDSQVTMMFWYRQQPGQSLTLIATANQGSEATYESGFVIDKFPISRPNLTFSTLTVSNMSPEDSSIYLCSVADGLLGNQPQHFGDGTRLSIL.

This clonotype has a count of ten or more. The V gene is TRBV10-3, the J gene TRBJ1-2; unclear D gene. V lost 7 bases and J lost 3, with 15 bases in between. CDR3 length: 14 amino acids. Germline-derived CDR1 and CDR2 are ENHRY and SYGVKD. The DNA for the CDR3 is TGTGCCATCACTACCCCCGGACCTCACTATGGCTACACCTTC. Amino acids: CAITTPGPHYGYTF.

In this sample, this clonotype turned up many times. The CDR3 here is CASNPTLAGYGYTF. DNA for the CDR3: TGTGCCAGTAATCCGACCCTGGCGGGGTATGGCTACACCTTC. The chain combines TRBV19 with TRBJ1-2; D call uncertain. The germline V and J ends were trimmed by 7 bases and 5 bases, with 17 bases remaining between them. CDR1 and CDR2 from the germline V gene are LNHDA and SQIVND (reference sequence). This CDR3 region has 14 residues.

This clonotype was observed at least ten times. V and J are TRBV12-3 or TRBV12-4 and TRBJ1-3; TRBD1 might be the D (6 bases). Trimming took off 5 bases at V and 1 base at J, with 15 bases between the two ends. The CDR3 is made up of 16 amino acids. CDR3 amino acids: CASSPTSRGSGNTIYF. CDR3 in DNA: TGTGCCAGCAGTCCGACTAGCAGGGGTTCTGGAAACACCATATATTTT.

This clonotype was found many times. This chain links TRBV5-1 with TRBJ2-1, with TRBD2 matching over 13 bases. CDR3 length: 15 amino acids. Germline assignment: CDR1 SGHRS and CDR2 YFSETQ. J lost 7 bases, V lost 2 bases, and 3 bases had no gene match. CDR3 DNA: TGCGCCAGCAGCTTACTAGCGGGAGGGATAAATGAGCAGTTCTTC. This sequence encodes CASSLLAGGINEQFF.

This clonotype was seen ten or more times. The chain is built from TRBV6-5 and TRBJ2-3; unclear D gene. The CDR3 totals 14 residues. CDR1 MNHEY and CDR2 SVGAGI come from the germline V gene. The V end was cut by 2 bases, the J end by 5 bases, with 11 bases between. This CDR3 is CASSYELSGDTQYF. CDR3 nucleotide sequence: TGTGCCAGCAGTTACGAGCTTTCTGGAGATACGCAGTATTTT.

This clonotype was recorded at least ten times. CDR3 sequence: CASSLGQGIGDEQFF. CDR3 nucleotide sequence: TGCGCCAGCAGCTTGGGACAGGGGATCGGCGATGAGCAGTTCTTC. The chain employs TRBV5-1 and TRBJ2-1; TRBD1 agrees at 8 bases. Germline trimming cut 0 bases from V and 8 bases from J; bases unmatched to any gene: 7. The CDR3 loop spans 15 amino acids. Germline values: CDR1 SGHRS, CDR2 YFSETQ.

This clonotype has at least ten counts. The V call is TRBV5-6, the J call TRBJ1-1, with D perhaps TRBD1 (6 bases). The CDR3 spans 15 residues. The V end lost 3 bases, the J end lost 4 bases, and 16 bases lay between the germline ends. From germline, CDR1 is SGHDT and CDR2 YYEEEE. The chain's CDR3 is CASSSRGRGGTEAFF. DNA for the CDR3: TGTGCCAGCAGCTCCCGGGGGAGGGGGGGCACTGAAGCTTTCTTT.

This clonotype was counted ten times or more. The CDR3 here is CASSIRDTLFTEAFF. The CDR3 coding sequence is TGTGCCAGCAGCATCCGAGACACGCTATTCACTGAAGCTTTCTTT. J is TRBJ1-1 and V is TRBV6-5; D is undetermined. The V and J ends lost 6 bases and 4 bases respectively, with 18 bases between them. Looked up from germline, CDR1 is MNHEY and CDR2 is SVGAGI. The CDR3 has 15 residues.

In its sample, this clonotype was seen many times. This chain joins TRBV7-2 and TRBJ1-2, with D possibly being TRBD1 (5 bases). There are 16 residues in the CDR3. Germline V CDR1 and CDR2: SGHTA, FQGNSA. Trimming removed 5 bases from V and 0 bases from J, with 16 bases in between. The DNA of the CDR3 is TGTGCCAGCAGCACGGGCCTTTGGGGGGCTAACTATGGCTACACCTTC. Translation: CASSTGLWGANYGYTF. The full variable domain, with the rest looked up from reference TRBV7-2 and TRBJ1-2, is GAGVSQSPSNKVTEKGKDVELRCDPISGHTALYWYRQSLGQGLEFLIYFQGNSAPDKSGLPSDRFSAERTGGSVSTLTIQRTQQEDSAVYLCASSTGLWGANYGYTFGSGTRLTVV.

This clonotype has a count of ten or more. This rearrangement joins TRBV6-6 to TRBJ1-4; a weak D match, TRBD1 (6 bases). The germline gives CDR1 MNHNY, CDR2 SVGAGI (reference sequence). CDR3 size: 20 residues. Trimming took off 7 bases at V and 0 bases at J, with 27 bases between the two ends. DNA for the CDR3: TGTGCCAGCACCCCGCAAAGGGGGACAAATACAGATGCAACTAATGAAAAACTGTTTTTT. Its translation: CASTPQRGTNTDATNEKLFF.

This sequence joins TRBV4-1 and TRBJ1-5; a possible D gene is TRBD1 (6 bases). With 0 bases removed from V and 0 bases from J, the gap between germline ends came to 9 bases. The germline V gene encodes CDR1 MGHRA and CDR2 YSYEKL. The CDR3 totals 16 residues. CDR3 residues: CASSQEARGSNQPQHF. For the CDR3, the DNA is TGCGCCAGCAGCCAAGAGGCCAGGGGTAGCAATCAGCCCCAGCATTTT.

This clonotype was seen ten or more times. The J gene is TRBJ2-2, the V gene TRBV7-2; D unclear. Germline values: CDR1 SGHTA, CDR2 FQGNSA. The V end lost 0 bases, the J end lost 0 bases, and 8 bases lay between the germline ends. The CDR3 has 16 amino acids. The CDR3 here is CASSLAGAANTGELFF. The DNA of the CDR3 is TGTGCCAGCAGCTTAGCTGGCGCGGCGAACACCGGGGAGCTGTTTTTT.

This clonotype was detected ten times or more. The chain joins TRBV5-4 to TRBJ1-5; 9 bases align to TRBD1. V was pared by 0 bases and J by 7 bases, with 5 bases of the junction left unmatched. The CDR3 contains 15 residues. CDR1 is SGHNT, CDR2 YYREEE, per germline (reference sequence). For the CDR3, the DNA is TGTGCCAGCAGCTTGGGGGACAGGGCTGAGCAGCCCCAGCATTTT. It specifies CASSLGDRAEQPQHF. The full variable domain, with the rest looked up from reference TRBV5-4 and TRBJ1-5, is ETGVTQSPTHLIKTRGQQVTLRCSSQSGHNTVSWYQQALGQGPQFIFQYYREEENGRGNFPPRFSGLQFPNYSSELNVNALELDDSALYLCASSLGDRAEQPQHFGDGTRLSIL.

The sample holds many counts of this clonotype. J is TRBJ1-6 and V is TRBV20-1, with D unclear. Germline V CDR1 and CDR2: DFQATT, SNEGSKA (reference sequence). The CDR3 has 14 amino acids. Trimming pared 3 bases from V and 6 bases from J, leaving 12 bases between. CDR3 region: CSASSAQANSPLHF. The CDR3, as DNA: TGCAGTGCTAGTTCTGCGCAAGCTAATTCACCCCTCCACTTT.

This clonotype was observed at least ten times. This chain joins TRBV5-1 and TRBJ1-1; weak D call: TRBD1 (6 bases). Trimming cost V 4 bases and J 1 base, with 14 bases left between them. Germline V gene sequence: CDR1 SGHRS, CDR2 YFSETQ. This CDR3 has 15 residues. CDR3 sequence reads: CASSPSGTPNTEAFF. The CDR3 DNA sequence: TGCGCCAGCAGCCCATCCGGGACACCGAACACTGAAGCTTTCTTT.